This entry describes one T cell receptor (beta chain). This sample was taken from a study of blood T cell repertoires in COVID-19. On the study more broadly: Specimens from acute and convalescent COVID-19 originated in the United States, Italy and Spain. PBMCs, B-cell-depleted T cells, or T cells provided the cDNA or gDNA that made up the material.

How the authors handled the data: Amplification of reference gene primers was used by the study to estimate nucleated cell counts. The method was immunoSEQ multiplex PCR; TCRdb's version includes in-frame clones alone and lacks a portion of them. V, J and clone size are those of that table, while D and trimming were read from the DNA. The sample includes about 83,000 clones, about three quarters of them seen just once. CDR3 length: 13 residues. The V gene's germline CDR1 is SGHVS and CDR2 FQNEAQ. Trimming took off 7 bases at V and 0 bases at J, with 10 bases between the two ends. The chain joins TRBV7-8 to TRBJ2-7; possible D gene TRBD2, 5 bases. Input material: peripheral blood. The clonotype originates from a woman older than 75 with active or convalescent COVID-19. CDR3 nucleotides: TGTGCCAGCACCAACGGGATCTCCTACGAGCAGTACTTC. This translates into CASTNGISYEQYF.